The subject of this entry is one T cell receptor (beta chain). Germline trimming cut 2 bases from V and 1 base from J; bases unmatched to any gene: 3. The CDR3 loop spans 15 amino acids. Germline assignment: CDR1 SGHDT and CDR2 YYEEEE. TCRdb keeps only in-frame clones here, not all; method: immunoSEQ multiplex PCR. The top ten hold more than 1.5% of the sample, which has approximately 700,000 clones, around four fifths seen once. The data derive from a study of shared clonotypes between healthy human individuals. The rearrangement links TRBV5-6 to TRBJ2-5, with 9 positions matching TRBD2. This sequence originates from a woman aged 25 to 39 in good health. The sequencing sample was made of memory CD4+ T cells sorted from blood. Subset specified: CD45RA-negative fraction. For the CDR3, the DNA is TGTGCCAGCAGCTTTCTTAGCGGGGGCCAAGAGACCCAGTACTTC. Its protein is CASSFLSGGQETQYF.